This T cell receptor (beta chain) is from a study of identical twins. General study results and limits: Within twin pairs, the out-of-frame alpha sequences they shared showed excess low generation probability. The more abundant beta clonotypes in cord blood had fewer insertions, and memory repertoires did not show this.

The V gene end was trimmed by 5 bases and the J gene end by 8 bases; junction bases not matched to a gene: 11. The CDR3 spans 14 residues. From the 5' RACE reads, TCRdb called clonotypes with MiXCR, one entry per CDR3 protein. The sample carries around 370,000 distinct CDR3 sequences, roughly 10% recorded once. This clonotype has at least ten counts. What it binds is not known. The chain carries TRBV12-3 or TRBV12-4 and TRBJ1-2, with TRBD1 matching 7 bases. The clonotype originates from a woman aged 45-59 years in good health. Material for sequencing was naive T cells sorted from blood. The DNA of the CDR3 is TGTGCCAGCAGTCCGGACAGGTTAAGGACGGGCTACACCTTC. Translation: CASSPDRLRTGYTF.